This T cell receptor beta chain was retrieved from a study of blood T cell repertoires in COVID-19. Study-level background: Samples of COVID-19 (acute and convalescent) were obtained from the United States, Italy and Spain.

Cohort placement rested on clinical history that participants reported themselves. In the study's own analysis: Estimation of nucleated cell counts relied on the amplification of reference gene primers. Sequencing was performed with immunoSEQ multiplex PCR; in TCRdb, only in-frame clones are kept and a portion is missing. V and J calls and clone size are copied from that table; D and trimming were computed from the DNA. The profile shows roughly 250,000 clones, approximately 91% of them singletons. Germline CDR1 and CDR2: SGHRS and YFSETQ. The germline V and J ends were trimmed by 0 bases and 7 bases, with 17 bases remaining between them. The length of the CDR3 is 15 residues.

The specimen was PBMCs or T cells enriched from blood (not recorded which). This sequence was found in a woman aged 40 to 50 with acute COVID-19. The J gene is TRBJ2-7, the V gene TRBV5-1; D perhaps matches TRBD2 (6 bases). CDR3 region: CASSLVSGDPPEQYF. The CDR3 coding sequence is TGCGCCAGCAGCTTGGTTTCGGGGGACCCTCCGGAGCAGTACTTC.